This TCR beta chain was observed in a study of blood T cell repertoires in COVID-19. The CDR3 runs to 13 residues. Losses at the gene ends were 8 bases for V and 4 bases for J; bases not matched to a gene: 4. Germline V gene data show CDR1 as MNHEY and CDR2 as SMNVEV (reference sequence). The table came from immunoSEQ multiplex PCR; TCRdb's copy has only in-frame clones and leaves some out. The top ten clones hold 7.9% of a sample with roughly 120,000 clones, 77% of them seen once. This rearrangement joins TRBV27 to TRBJ2-7; 11 bases agree with TRBD2. The sequence derives from a human donor in a cohort sampled during active COVID-19. The sequenced material came from peripheral blood. CDR3 coding DNA: TGTGCCAGCTCCGGGACTAGCGGTTACGAGCAGTACTTC. Its protein is CASSGTSGYEQYF.